Below are 30 T cell receptor beta chains sequenced from a single sample in a study of post-analysis software for immune sequencing data (dated by TCRdb to 2014 to 2015). Results the study describes overall, beyond this receptor: A handful of TRBV segments, including TRBV5-6, TRBV5-1 and TRBV20-1, were significantly more frequent in patients than controls.

The antigens these receptors bind are not known. Receptor libraries were prepared by PCR. Sequencing was carried out with an Illumina HiSeq 2500. To reduce PCR and sequencing biases, unique molecular identifiers were incorporated into the TCR beta cDNA libraries. TCRdb passed the public sequencing reads through fastp at Q25 and MiXCR, retaining productive beta sequences. CDR3 protein duplicates are merged, each entry listing the most common genes and DNA. The sample profile shows fewer than 850,000 distinct CDR3 sequences; 40% to 55% of them were found once. The ten largest account for approximately 5% of the sample. The sample consisted of blood. The receptors here all came from a girl aged 10-17 years with multiple sclerosis.

The chain employs TRBV29-1 and TRBJ2-1; 9 positions match TRBD2. V shed 7 bases and J 7 bases; nucleotides not matched to a gene: 11. Germline CDR1 SQVTM, CDR2 ANQGSEA. The CDR3 consists of 14 residues. CDR3 DNA: TGCAGCGCTGGACGACTAGCGGCTGGGAATGAGCAGTTCTTC. Residues: CSAGRLAAGNEQFF.

The chain couples TRBV12-3 or TRBV12-4 to TRBJ1-2, with D unclear. Deletions cut 8 bases from V and 1 base from J, with 20 bases between. The CDR3 extends over 16 amino acids. The chain's CDR3 is CASGPWGDEHNYGYTF. CDR3 in DNA: TGTGCCAGCGGCCCATGGGGTGATGAACATAACTATGGCTACACCTTC.

The table lists this clonotype with a few counts. This chain connects TRBV6-5 to TRBJ2-1; D may be TRBD1 or TRBD2 (6 bases each). This CDR3 comprises 15 residues. The V gene's germline CDR1 is MNHEY and CDR2 SVGAGI. The V gene lost 6 bases and the J gene lost 3 bases, with 15 bases spanning the gap. CDR3 sequence (DNA): TGTGCCAGCAGAAGACCCGGAGGGGGCTACAATGAGCAGTTCTTC. This gives the protein CASRRPGGGYNEQFF.

This clonotype has just a few counts. V usage is TRBV5-1 and J usage is TRBJ1-2; D is unclear. Trimming removed 4 bases at V and 8 bases at J, with 18 bases between. Germline-derived CDR1 and CDR2 are SGHRS and YFSETQ. This CDR3 spans 14 amino acids. CDR3 sequence reads: CASSSTEDWKGYTF. The CDR3 DNA sequence: TGCGCCAGCAGCAGTACAGAAGACTGGAAAGGCTACACCTTC.

The V gene is TRBV6-5, the J gene TRBJ2-7, with unresolved D. The CDR3 sequence is 14 residues long. Looked up from germline, CDR1 is MNHEY and CDR2 is SVGAGI. V lost 6 bases, J lost 0 bases, and 12 bases lay in between. Here the CDR3 reads CASSVRASSYEQYF. CDR3 nucleotide sequence: TGTGCCAGCAGCGTTCGGGCAAGCTCCTACGAGCAGTACTTC.

Written as DNA, the CDR3 is TGCGCCAGCAGCTTGGCCACAGGGATTGGGGCCAACGTCCTGACTTTC. Residues: CASSLATGIGANVLTF. The V and J genes are TRBV5-1 and TRBJ2-6; maybe TRBD1 (6 bases). V was trimmed by 0 bases and J by 3 bases, leaving 10 bases between them. Germline lookup yields CDR1 SGHRS and CDR2 YFSETQ. This CDR3 comprises 16 residues.

The chain recombines TRBV6-5 with TRBJ2-1; 11 bases fit TRBD2. The junction had 4 bases not matched to a gene; V was cut back by 0 bases and J by 12 bases. The CDR3 has 14 amino acids. CDR1 is MNHEY and CDR2 is SVGAGI in the germline V gene. This CDR3 reads CASSYSRLAGLQFF. The CDR3 DNA follows: TGTGCCAGCAGTTACTCGAGACTAGCGGGACTGCAGTTCTTC.

There are a few counts of this clonotype. CDR3 region: CSARLINGTGSPYEQYF. Here the CDR3 DNA reads TGCAGTGCTAGGCTGATCAACGGGACAGGTTCCCCCTACGAGCAGTACTTC. The chain is built from TRBV20-1 and TRBJ2-7, with TRBD1 matching over 8 bases. The V gene's germline CDR1 is DFQATT and CDR2 SNEGSKA (reference sequence). Losses at the gene ends were 3 bases for V and 2 bases for J; bases not matched to a gene: 15. CDR3 length: 17 amino acids.

This clonotype was seen only once. V and J are TRBV7-3 and TRBJ1-2; 9 nucleotides match TRBD1. V trimming: 1 base; J trimming: 4 bases; junction bases outside the gene matches: 4. Germline assignment: CDR1 SGHTA and CDR2 FQGTGA. This CDR3 comprises 15 residues. The chain's CDR3 is CASSLRDREVYGYTF. DNA of the CDR3: TGTGCCAGCAGCTTAAGGGACAGGGAGGTCTATGGCTACACCTTC. The whole variable domain, remainder taken from reference TRBV7-3 and TRBJ1-2, is GAGVSQTPSNKVTEKGKYVELRCDPISGHTALYWYRQSLGQGPEFLIYFQGTGAADDSGLPNDRFFAVRPEGSVSTLKIQRTERGDSAVYLCASSLRDREVYGYTFGSGTRLTVV.

This chain uses TRBV6-6 with TRBJ1-1; D might be TRBD1 (5 bases). CDR1 is MNHNY, CDR2 SVGAGI, per germline (reference sequence). V gave up 0 bases and J gave up 8 bases, with 13 bases separating them. The CDR3 sequence is 14 residues long. The DNA of the CDR3 is TGTGCCAGCAGTTACTCGATCCAGGGAGAGGAAGCTTTCTTT. It translates to CASSYSIQGEEAFF.

V is TRBV12-3 or TRBV12-4 and J is TRBJ2-3; 8 nucleotides line up with TRBD1. The CDR3 consists of 14 residues. After removal of 6 bases from V and 11 bases from J, the junction contained 13 bases not matched to a gene. The CDR3 protein is CASSRQGAADVQYF. In DNA, the CDR3 is TGTGCCAGCAGCAGGCAGGGGGCCGCAGATGTGCAGTATTTT.

In DNA, the CDR3 is TGTGCCAGCAGACCGGACAGGGGGCGGCAAGAGACCCAGTACTTC. Translated: CASRPDRGRQETQYF. The J gene is TRBJ2-5, the V gene TRBV6-2 or TRBV6-3; 11 bases fit TRBD1. Germline CDR1 MNHEY, CDR2 SVGEGT. The CDR3 totals 15 residues. J lost 2 bases, V lost 6 bases, and 5 bases had no gene match.

The V and J genes are TRBV12-3 or TRBV12-4 and TRBJ1-5; 8 positions match TRBD1. Trimming removed 1 base from V and 7 bases from J; junction bases left unmatched: 3. CDR3 length equals 14 residues. The CDR3 loop is CASSLDRGEQPQHF. CDR3 DNA: TGTGCCAGCAGTTTAGACAGGGGGGAACAGCCCCAGCATTTT.

The rearrangement joins TRBV6-2 or TRBV6-3 to TRBJ2-7; perhaps TRBD2 as D (6 bases). CDR1 is MNHEY and CDR2 is SVGEGT in the germline V gene. V lost 8 bases to trimming and J lost 6 bases, with 20 bases between them. The CDR3 length is 14 residues. CDR3 residues: CASSSRGGWGEQYF. In DNA, the CDR3 is TGTGCCAGCTCATCGCGGGGAGGATGGGGCGAGCAGTACTTC.

V and J are TRBV5-1 and TRBJ2-7; 12 bases match TRBD2. Germline V CDR1 and CDR2: SGHRS, YFSETQ. This CDR3 is built from 15 residues. Trimming took 3 bases from V and 6 from J; bases not matched to a gene: 7. The DNA of the CDR3 is TGCGCCAGCAGCTCCCTAGCGGGAGGGACCTGCGAGCAGTACTTC. It specifies CASSSLAGGTCEQYF.

This chain uses TRBV12-3 or TRBV12-4 with TRBJ2-7, with 7 bases aligning to TRBD2. The CDR3 runs to 15 residues. J was trimmed by 0 bases and V by 6 bases; bases with no gene match: 8. CDR3 sequence (DNA): TGTGCCAGCAGCCCTGCTAGCGGTAGCTCCTACGAGCAGTACTTC. This gives the protein CASSPASGSSYEQYF.

The rearrangement joins TRBV3-1 to TRBJ2-5; TRBD1 matches 8 bases. CDR3 length equals 15 residues. Trimming at V came to 1 base and at J to 4 bases, leaving 5 bases not matched to a gene. CDR1 is LGHDT, CDR2 YNNKEL, per germline (reference sequence). CDR3 sequence (DNA): TGTGCCAGCAGCCAAGGGGTCGGACAGGGAGAGACCCAGTACTTC. Amino acids: CASSQGVGQGETQYF.

The chain is built from TRBV29-1 and TRBJ2-1, with D perhaps being TRBD1 or TRBD2 (5 bases each). This CDR3 is built from 14 residues. Trimming shortened V by 4 bases and J by 5 bases, and 15 bases separated the two germline ends. Germline lookup yields CDR1 SQVTM and CDR2 ANQGSEA. The CDR3 DNA sequence: TGCAGCGTTGGAAGGGCTGGGGGACACAATGAGCAGTTCTTC. The encoded protein is CSVGRAGGHNEQFF.

This clonotype was observed a handful of times. The V call is TRBV6-2 or TRBV6-3, the J call TRBJ2-5; 8 bases align to TRBD2. Germline V lookup: CDR1 MNHEY, CDR2 SVGEGT. V gave up 2 bases and J gave up 2 bases; unmatched junction bases: 7. The CDR3 has 16 residues. CDR3 region: CASSYGSGGPQETQYF. The CDR3 DNA reads TGTGCCAGCAGTTACGGGTCGGGAGGGCCTCAAGAGACCCAGTACTTC.

This sequence joins TRBV28 and TRBJ1-3; TRBD1 matches 7 bases. J was trimmed by 1 base and V by 5 bases; bases with no gene match: 11. Looked up from germline, CDR1 is MDHEN and CDR2 is SYDVKM. The CDR3 consists of 17 residues. The CDR3 loop is CASSPNRGRESGNTIYF. The CDR3 DNA follows: TGTGCCAGCAGTCCCAACAGGGGACGGGAATCTGGAAACACCATATATTTT.

The genes are TRBV20-1 and TRBJ2-7, with TRBD2 matching 7 bases. Germline CDR1 and CDR2: DFQATT and SNEGSKA (reference sequence). V shed 4 bases, J shed 0 bases, and the junction held 9 bases outside the gene matches. This CDR3 spans 15 amino acids. For the CDR3, the DNA is TGCAGTGCTAACGACGGGACTACCCTCTCCTACGAGCAGTACTTC. Amino acid sequence: CSANDGTTLSYEQYF.

The chain recombines TRBV24-1 with TRBJ1-1; D might be TRBD1 (5 bases). The CDR3 extends over 14 amino acids. The germline V gene has CDR1 KGHDR and CDR2 SFDVKD. Trimming took 3 bases from V and 1 from J, leaving 8 bases between them. The CDR3: CATSDARANTEAFF. The DNA for the CDR3 is TGTGCCACCAGTGATGCCAGGGCGAACACTGAAGCTTTCTTT.

This chain joins TRBV5-1 and TRBJ2-7, with 7 nucleotides matching TRBD1. J lost 1 base, V lost 4 bases, and 5 bases had no gene match. CDR1 is SGHRS and CDR2 is YFSETQ in the germline V gene. This CDR3 spans 14 amino acids. CDR3 DNA sequence: TGCGCCAGCAGCGGCGAGACAGGGTCCTACGAGCAGTACTTC. Translating it yields CASSGETGSYEQYF.

This clonotype has just a few counts. The rearrangement links TRBV7-9 to TRBJ1-5; TRBD1 matches 7 bases. The CDR3 is 14 residues long. J lost 3 bases, V lost 6 bases, and 5 bases had no gene match. Germline loops: CDR1 SEHNR, CDR2 FQNEAQ (reference sequence). The CDR3 nucleotides are TGTGCCAGCAGTTATGGACAGGTCAATCAGCCCCAGCATTTT. Its protein is CASSYGQVNQPQHF.

The chain joins TRBV30 to TRBJ1-5; no reliable D call. The germline V gene encodes CDR1 GTSNPN and CDR2 SVGIG (reference sequence). Between the trimmed V and J ends, which lost 4 bases and 2 bases, there was a span of 15 bases. This CDR3 has 15 residues. The DNA for the CDR3 is TGTGCCTGGATACGGGGTCCGATCGGCAATCAGCCCCAGCATTTT. This encodes CAWIRGPIGNQPQHF.

The CDR3 DNA sequence: TGTGCCAGCACCACCGGGACAGCACGGAACACTGAAGCTTTCTTT. It translates to CASTTGTARNTEAFF. The chain is built from TRBV6-5 and TRBJ1-1, with 7 nucleotides matching TRBD1. The germline V gene encodes CDR1 MNHEY and CDR2 SVGAGI. The CDR3 has 15 residues. J lost 1 base, V lost 7 bases, and 9 bases had no gene match.

The V call is TRBV7-8, the J call TRBJ2-3; D is unresolved. Trimming pared 0 bases from V and 5 bases from J, leaving 9 bases between. The CDR3 consists of 14 residues. Per the germline V gene, CDR1 is SGHVS and CDR2 is FQNEAQ. The CDR3 loop reads CASSLAMAGDTQYF. CDR3 nucleotide sequence: TGTGCCAGCAGCTTAGCTATGGCAGGAGATACGCAGTATTTT. The full variable domain, rest sourced from reference TRBV7-8 and TRBJ2-3, is GAGVSQSPRYKVAKRGQDVALRCDPISGHVSLFWYQQALGQGPEFLTYFQNEAQLDKSGLPSDRFFAERPEGSVSTLKIQRTQQEDSAVYLCASSLAMAGDTQYFGPGTRLTVL.

The chain joins TRBV3-1 to TRBJ1-2; D is uncertain. CDR1 and CDR2 from the germline V gene are LGHDT and YNNKEL (reference sequence). Deletions cut 0 bases from V and 2 bases from J, with 7 bases between. This CDR3 is 14 amino acids long. CDR3 sequence (DNA): TGTGCCAGCAGCCAAGACAGCTCGAACTATGGCTACACCTTC. Amino acid sequence: CASSQDSSNYGYTF.

This clonotype has only a few counts. J is TRBJ2-6 and V is TRBV29-1; D is uncertain. V shed 6 bases and J shed 1 base, with 7 bases lying between them. The CDR3 runs to 13 residues. Germline V gene lookup returns CDR1 SQVTM and CDR2 ANQGSEA. In DNA, the CDR3 is TGCAGCGTCCGAATATCTGGGGCCAACGTCCTGACTTTC. It encodes CSVRISGANVLTF.

The chain joins TRBV5-1 to TRBJ2-5; D is uncertain. This CDR3 region has 15 residues. Trimming took 1 base from V and 4 from J, leaving 14 bases between them. Germline V gene lookup returns CDR1 SGHRS and CDR2 YFSETQ. CDR3 region: CASSLTAGWLETQYF. DNA for the CDR3: TGCGCCAGCAGCTTGACGGCAGGTTGGTTAGAGACCCAGTACTTC.